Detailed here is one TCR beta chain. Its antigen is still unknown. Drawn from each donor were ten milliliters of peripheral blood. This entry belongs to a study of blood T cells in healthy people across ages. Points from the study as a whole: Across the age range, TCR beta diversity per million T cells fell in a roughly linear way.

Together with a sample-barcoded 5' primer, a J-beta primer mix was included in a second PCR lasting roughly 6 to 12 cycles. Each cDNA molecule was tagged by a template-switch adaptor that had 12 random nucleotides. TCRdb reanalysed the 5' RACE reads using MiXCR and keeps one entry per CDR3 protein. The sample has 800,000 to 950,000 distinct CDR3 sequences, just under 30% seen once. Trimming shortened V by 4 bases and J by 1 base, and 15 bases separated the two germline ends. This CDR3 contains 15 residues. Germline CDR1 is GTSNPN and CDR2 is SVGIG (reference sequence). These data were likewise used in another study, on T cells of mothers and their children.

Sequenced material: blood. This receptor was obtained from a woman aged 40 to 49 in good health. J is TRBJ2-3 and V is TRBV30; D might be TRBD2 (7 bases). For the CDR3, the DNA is TGTGCCTGGACTCAACACGGGGGGCGCACAGATACGCAGTATTTT. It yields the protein CAWTQHGGRTDTQYF.